A single sample is the source of the 13 T cell receptor beta chains below, sequenced in a study of T cells after yellow fever vaccination (dated by TCRdb to the late 2010s). Read against the paper, the sample's treatment or condition label means: live attenuated yellow fever vaccine strain. The protocol used for the library was 5' RACE. The sequencing machine was an Illumina HiSeq 2500. TCRdb reprocessed the public reads (quality trimming at Q25 with fastp, clone calling with MiXCR) and kept in-frame beta chains. Every distinct CDR3 protein forms one entry, paired with its most common genes and DNA. Here the sample has around 310,000 distinct CDR3 sequences; 8.5% to 10% occur a single time. The ten largest clones represent about 20% of the sample. The source material was PBMCs, sampled on the day of the first yellow fever vaccination. The source is a man between 18 and 29 years old who received the YFV17D yellow fever vaccine.

This sequence joins TRBV4-3 and TRBJ2-2; D might be TRBD1 (7 bases). The CDR3 extends over 15 amino acids. The germline gives CDR1 LGHNA, CDR2 YSLEER. The V gene lost 8 bases and the J gene lost 5 bases, with 18 bases spanning the gap. CDR3 bases: TGCGCCAGCGGTCCAGGGGGGATTCGTACCGGGGAGCTGTTTTTT. Its translation: CASGPGGIRTGELFF.

This rearrangement joins TRBV3-1 to TRBJ1-2; D call uncertain. The CDR3 is made up of 12 amino acids. The germline V gene has CDR1 LGHDT and CDR2 YNNKEL (reference sequence). Trimming shortened V by 2 bases and J by 12 bases, and 13 bases separated the two germline ends. As DNA, the CDR3 is TGTGCCAGCAGCCAAAATCAAAACCTCCACACCTTC. It encodes CASSQNQNLHTF.

The table lists this clonotype with a few counts. The V call is TRBV9, the J call TRBJ2-1; 10 nucleotides match TRBD2. Germline CDR1 reads SGDLS; CDR2 reads YYNGEE. Trimming removed 0 bases from V and 10 bases from J; junction bases left unmatched: 16. This CDR3 comprises 18 residues. The DNA for the CDR3 is TGTGCCAGCAGCGTAGGTTCGACGGGACTAGCGTTATCCGAGGAGCAGTTCTTC. Translation: CASSVGSTGLALSEEQFF.

This clonotype has just a few counts. The chain is built from TRBV20-1 and TRBJ2-3; tentative D call: TRBD1 (6 bases). V lost 2 bases and J lost 3, with 15 bases in between. The CDR3 extends over 15 amino acids. From germline, CDR1 is DFQATT and CDR2 SNEGSKA (reference sequence). The CDR3 sequence is CSARLQGDLTDTQYF. DNA for the CDR3: TGCAGTGCTAGATTACAGGGCGACTTAACAGATACGCAGTATTTT.

The table lists this clonotype with a few counts. The chain uses TRBV20-1 and TRBJ2-3; a possible D gene is TRBD2 (5 bases). V lost 5 bases to trimming and J lost 2 bases, with 17 bases between them. Germline V gene sequence: CDR1 DFQATT, CDR2 SNEGSKA (reference sequence). This CDR3 has 15 amino acids. The CDR3 loop reads CSAAPLPGTTDTQYF. The DNA for the CDR3 is TGCAGTGCTGCCCCCTTACCGGGAACCACAGATACGCAGTATTTT.

This chain links TRBV5-1 with TRBJ1-5; TRBD1 aligns across 7 bases. Germline trimming cut 3 bases from V and 0 bases from J; bases unmatched to any gene: 6. CDR1 SGHRS and CDR2 YFSETQ come from the germline V gene. This CDR3 is 16 amino acids long. CDR3: CASSSGTVDSNQPQHF. The CDR3 region has the DNA TGCGCCAGCAGCTCCGGGACAGTCGATAGCAATCAGCCCCAGCATTTT.

This clonotype was recorded at least ten times. The rearrangement joins TRBV12-3 or TRBV12-4 to TRBJ2-7; TRBD1 matches at 10 bases. J was trimmed by 4 bases and V by 6 bases; bases with no gene match: 6. The CDR3 extends over 14 amino acids. CDR3 loop: CASSPGTGAYEQYF. The CDR3 DNA follows: TGTGCCAGCAGCCCCGGGACAGGGGCGTACGAGCAGTACTTC.

The chain combines TRBV20-1 with TRBJ2-7; tentatively, D is TRBD1 or TRBD2 (5 bases each). The CDR3 contains 13 residues. The germline V and J ends were trimmed by 2 bases and 4 bases, with 12 bases remaining between them. CDR1 is DFQATT and CDR2 is SNEGSKA in the germline V gene (reference sequence). The DNA for the CDR3 is TGCAGTGCTAGATCCCCGGGACGGTACGAGCAGTACGTC. It translates to CSARSPGRYEQYV.

The rearrangement joins TRBV6-5 to TRBJ1-2; no clear D gene. The CDR3 is made up of 13 amino acids. Germline V gene sequence: CDR1 MNHEY, CDR2 SVGAGI. Trimming removed 0 bases from V and 3 bases from J, with 5 bases in between. The CDR3: CASSYSTHYGYTF. DNA for the CDR3: TGTGCCAGCAGTTACTCGACCCACTATGGCTACACCTTC.

This chain links TRBV4-3 with TRBJ2-7; possibly TRBD1 for D (5 bases). Germline V lookup: CDR1 LGHNA, CDR2 YSLEER. CDR3 length: 18 residues. V dropped 2 bases and J dropped 4 bases, with 24 bases sitting between them. CDR3 in DNA: TGCGCCAGCAGCCAAAATTCCGCCGTAGGCAGGGATACATACGAGCAGTACTTC. Translation: CASSQNSAVGRDTYEQYF.

The chain carries TRBV5-1 and TRBJ2-3, with D unclear. The CDR3 consists of 13 residues. Germline-derived CDR1 and CDR2 are SGHRS and YFSETQ. V was cut by 4 bases and J by 2 bases, with 8 bases left in between. CDR3 in amino acids: CASSRSTTDTQYF. The CDR3, as DNA: TGCGCCAGCAGCCGGTCGACCACAGATACGCAGTATTTT.

A few counts support this clonotype. The genes are TRBV30 and TRBJ2-7; D is unclear. Between the trimmed V and J ends, which lost 0 bases and 2 bases, there was a span of 8 bases. This CDR3 has 13 amino acids. Germline V gene sequence: CDR1 GTSNPN, CDR2 SVGIG (reference sequence). The CDR3 is CAWSVSSAYEQYF. In DNA form, the CDR3 reads TGTGCCTGGAGTGTGTCGTCCGCCTACGAGCAGTACTTC.

The table lists this clonotype with a few counts. The chain links TRBV7-2 to TRBJ2-2, with 7 bases lining up with TRBD2. Trimming removed 1 base from V and 7 bases from J; junction bases left unmatched: 6. Germline CDR1 reads SGHTA; CDR2 reads FQGNSA. This CDR3 has 15 residues. The CDR3 region has the DNA TGTGCCAGCAGCTTAGGGACTAGTTGGGTCGGGGAGCTGTTTTTT. This encodes CASSLGTSWVGELFF. Full variable domain (rest looked up from reference TRBV7-2 and TRBJ2-2): GAGVSQSPSNKVTEKGKDVELRCDPISGHTALYWYRQSLGQGLEFLIYFQGNSAPDKSGLPSDRFSAERTGGSVSTLTIQRTQQEDSAVYLCASSLGTSWVGELFFGEGSRLTVL.